These 8 T cell receptor beta chains were sequenced from one sample in a study of early T cells in non-severe SARS-CoV-2 infection. Using its own MiXCR run on the 5' RACE reads, TCRdb lists one record per CDR3 protein. In the table there are about 100,000 distinct CDR3 sequences, 9% to 13% of which are singletons. The specimen sequenced was whole blood. These receptors were taken from an adult who was a healthcare worker with PCR-confirmed SARS-CoV-2 infection or an uninfected control (not recorded which).

The chain combines TRBV5-1 with TRBJ2-2, with TRBD1 matching over 7 bases. V was pared by 4 bases and J by 0 bases, with 6 bases of the junction left unmatched. The CDR3 is 16 residues long. Germline CDR1 and CDR2: SGHRS and YFSETQ. CDR3 sequence reads: CASSPGQATNTGELFF. The CDR3 DNA is TGCGCCAGCAGCCCCGGACAGGCTACGAACACCGGGGAGCTGTTTTTT. Together with reference TRBV5-1 and TRBJ2-2, the CDR3 gives the full variable domain: KAGVTQTPRYLIKTRGQQVTLSCSPISGHRSVSWYQQTPGQGLQFLFEYFSETQRNKGNFPGRFSGRQFSNSRSEMNVSTLELGDSALYLCASSPGQATNTGELFFGEGSRLTVL.

This clonotype was observed many times. The rearrangement joins TRBV19 to TRBJ1-5; the match to TRBD1 covers 8 bases. CDR3 length equals 15 residues. The trim removed 1 base at V and 4 bases at J, leaving 3 bases unmatched. The germline gives CDR1 LNHDA, CDR2 SQIVND (reference sequence). The DNA for the CDR3 is TGTGCCAGTAGTATAGGCCAGGGGGCGAATCAGCCCCAGCATTTT. Its translation is CASSIGQGANQPQHF. Together with reference TRBV19 and TRBJ1-5, the CDR3 gives the full variable domain: DGGITQSPKYLFRKEGQNVTLSCEQNLNHDAMYWYRQDPGQGLRLIYYSQIVNDFQKGDIAEGYSVSREKKESFPLTVTSAQKNPTAFYLCASSIGQGANQPQHFGDGTRLSIL.

With regard to this clonotype: A junction end diverges from the germline sequence, so it may reflect a read error. This sequence joins TRBV11-2 and TRBJ1-6; D gene ambiguous. CDR3 size: 16 residues. Germline V gene sequence: CDR1 SGHAT, CDR2 FQNNGV. This chain's CDR3 is CVSSLVGSGSNSPLHF. The CDR3 DNA is TGTGTCAGCAGCTTAGTAGGTTCTGGGAGTAATTCACCCCTCCACTTT.

This clonotype has ten or more counts. V and J are TRBV27 and TRBJ2-2; tentative D call: TRBD2 (7 bases). Germline V gives CDR1 MNHEY, CDR2 SMNVEV (reference sequence). The CDR3 spans 14 residues. With 6 bases removed from V and 5 bases from J, the gap between germline ends came to 13 bases. CDR3 in amino acids: CASRGGGGTGELFF. DNA for the CDR3: TGTGCCAGCAGGGGAGGGGGAGGAACCGGGGAGCTGTTTTTT.

In this sample, this clonotype turned up many times. V usage is TRBV20-1 and J usage is TRBJ2-7; tentatively, D is TRBD1 or TRBD2 (5 bases each). V dropped 4 bases and J dropped 1 base, with 14 bases sitting between them. Germline assignment: CDR1 DFQATT and CDR2 SNEGSKA (reference sequence). The CDR3 totals 14 residues. The CDR3 here is CSATPEGISYEQYF. CDR3 nucleotide sequence: TGCAGTGCTACCCCAGAGGGGATTTCCTACGAGCAGTACTTC.

In this sample, this clonotype turned up many times. The CDR3 DNA reads as TGTGCCAGCTCACCCGCGGGACAGGGCAAAAACATTCAGTACTTC. It is translated as CASSPAGQGKNIQYF. This sequence joins TRBV18 and TRBJ2-4, with 9 bases fitting TRBD1. V trimming: 3 bases; J trimming: 3 bases; junction bases outside the gene matches: 3. Per the germline V gene, CDR1 is KGHSH and CDR2 is LQKENI. This CDR3 spans 15 amino acids.

CDR3 sequence: CASSLGGVATDTQYF. CDR3 in DNA: TGTGCCAGCAGTTTAGGGGGGGTTGCCACAGATACGCAGTATTTT. The chain links TRBV12-3 or TRBV12-4 to TRBJ2-3; D is possibly TRBD2 (6 bases). This CDR3 is 15 amino acids long. Trimming took 1 base from V and 2 from J, leaving 10 bases between them.

With respect to this clonotype: No conserved phenylalanine or tryptophan ends this CDR3, so it is likely a read error. The CDR3 coding sequence is TGTGCCAGCAGCGTTCCGACAGGGCGTCTTTTCGTACTGTTTTCT. Protein product: CASSVPTGRLFVLFS. This sequence joins TRBV6-6 and TRBJ1-4; 7 positions match TRBD1. The J segment lost 13 bases and the V segment lost 6 bases, leaving 17 bases of the junction unmatched. The CDR3 is 15 residues long. Germline lookup yields CDR1 MNHNY and CDR2 SVGAGI (reference sequence).